This TCR beta chain was sequenced for a study of T cell responses to AZD1222 COVID-19 vaccine. Germline V gene sequence: CDR1 LGHNA, CDR2 YSLEER. The CDR3 loop spans 15 amino acids. The ends were cut back, 4 bases at V and 0 bases at J, with 9 bases in the middle. About this clone itself: The antigen remains unidentified.

Findings and caveats of the study: No day 14 peak samples; only post-peak repertoires were characterized. Mostly white British, mostly female donors; authors suggested clonal diversity may be underestimated. At study baseline, merely six AZD1222 recipients were seropositive.

Only in-frame clones appear in the TCRdb table, and some are missing; sequencing was by immunoSEQ multiplex PCR. In the table there are some 180,000 clones, about 89% of which are singletons. This clonotype was sampled from an adult who received the AZD1222 COVID-19 vaccine. Sequencing used peripheral blood, obtained 28 days after the second AZD1222 dose. V is TRBV4-3 and J is TRBJ2-2; TRBD2 might be the D (5 bases). The DNA for the CDR3 is TGCGCCAGCAGCCTCGGGGTAGCGAACACCGGGGAGCTGTTTTTT. Translating gives CASSLGVANTGELFF.